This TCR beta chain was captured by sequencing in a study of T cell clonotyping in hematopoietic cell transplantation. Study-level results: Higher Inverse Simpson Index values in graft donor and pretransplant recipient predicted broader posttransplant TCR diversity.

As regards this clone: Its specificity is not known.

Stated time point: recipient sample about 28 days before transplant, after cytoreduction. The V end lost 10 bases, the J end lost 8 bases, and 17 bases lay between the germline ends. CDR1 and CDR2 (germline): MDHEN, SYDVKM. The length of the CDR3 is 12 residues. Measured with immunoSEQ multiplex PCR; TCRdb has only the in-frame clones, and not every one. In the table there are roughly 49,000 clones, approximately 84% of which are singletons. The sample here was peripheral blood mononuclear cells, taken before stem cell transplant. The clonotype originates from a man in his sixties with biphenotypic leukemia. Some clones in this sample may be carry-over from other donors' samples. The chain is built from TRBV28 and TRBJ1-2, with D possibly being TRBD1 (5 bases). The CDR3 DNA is TGTGCCACCCTAACAGGTCCCTGGGGCTACACCTTC. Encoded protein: CATLTGPWGYTF.